Below, 27 T cell receptor beta chains from the same sample are listed, as sequenced in a study of T cells in Graves' hyperthyroidism and ophthalmopathy. The TCR beta CDR3 regions underwent amplification using RNA transcripts as the source. Using the HTBI primer set, a first-round RT-PCR was run on the TCR CDR3. TCRdb reprocessed the multiplex PCR reads with MiXCR, giving one entry per CDR3 protein. The repertoire holds approximately 430,000 distinct CDR3 sequences, with approximately 14% as singletons. The sample was blood. Receptors originate from a woman aged 18-29 years with Graves' hyperthyroidism.

This clonotype was detected ten times or more. V gene TRBV5-1 combines with J gene TRBJ1-2; 7 nucleotides line up with TRBD1. Per the germline V gene, CDR1 is SGHRS and CDR2 is YFSETQ. This CDR3 has 12 amino acids. V gave up 4 bases and J gave up 8 bases; unmatched junction bases: 5. CDR3 DNA sequence: TGCGCCAGCAGCGCAGACAGGGACGGCTACACCTTC. This encodes CASSADRDGYTF.

A word on this clonotype: This CDR3 fails to terminate in the conserved phenylalanine or tryptophan, so it likely reflects a read error. The chain joins TRBV18 to TRBJ1-3, with 7 nucleotides matching TRBD1. The CDR3 runs 19 residues. Trimming cost V 1 base and J 1 base; bases outside gene matches: 13. Germline V CDR1 and CDR2: KGHSH, LQKENI. CDR3 in DNA: TGTGCCAGCTCACCACAAACCGGGACAGCTCGCCCTTCTGGAAACACCATATATCTT. It specifies CASSPQTGTARPSGNTIYL.

This clonotype was observed at least ten times. This chain connects TRBV19 to TRBJ2-2, with D perhaps TRBD1 (5 bases). The CDR3 runs to 16 residues. The germline V and J ends were trimmed by 4 bases and 5 bases, with 17 bases remaining between them. Germline CDR1 and CDR2: LNHDA and SQIVND (reference sequence). CDR3 residues: CASSNPRAGRTGELFF. The CDR3 region has the DNA TGTGCCAGTAGTAACCCCCGGGCAGGGCGAACCGGGGAGCTGTTTTTT.

This clonotype was picked up many times. This chain connects TRBV5-1 to TRBJ2-3; no firm D call. Looked up from germline, CDR1 is SGHRS and CDR2 is YFSETQ. Trimming cost V 1 base and J 2 bases, with 8 bases left between them. CDR3 size: 14 residues. The CDR3 DNA sequence: TGCGCCAGCAGCTTGTACGGGTCCACAGATACGCAGTATTTT. It encodes CASSLYGSTDTQYF. Supplemented by reference TRBV5-1 and TRBJ2-3, the full variable domain reads KAGVTQTPRYLIKTRGQQVTLSCSPISGHRSVSWYQQTPGQGLQFLFEYFSETQRNKGNFPGRFSGRQFSNSRSEMNVSTLELGDSALYLCASSLYGSTDTQYFGPGTRLTVL.

This clonotype was recorded a few times. The rearrangement joins TRBV19 to TRBJ2-7, with 8 nucleotides matching TRBD2. Germline V gene lookup returns CDR1 LNHDA and CDR2 SQIVND (reference sequence). There are 16 residues in the CDR3. V dropped 6 bases and J dropped 3; count of bases not matched to a gene: 13. Here the CDR3 DNA reads TGTGCCAGTAGCCAGCCCTTAGCGGGGCCTTTCTACGAGCAGTACTTC. The encoded protein is CASSQPLAGPFYEQYF.

The chain employs TRBV6-1 and TRBJ1-1; D gene ambiguous. This CDR3 is built from 12 residues. The germline gives CDR1 MNHNS, CDR2 SASEGT. V was cut by 8 bases and J by 1 base, with 8 bases left in between. CDR3 nucleotide sequence: TGTGCCAGCTGGCGACGGAACACTGAAGCTTTCTTT. Translated, it gives CASWRRNTEAFF.

The chain has TRBV29-1 and TRBJ2-2; a possible D gene is TRBD1 (6 bases). Germline CDR1 is SQVTM and CDR2 is ANQGSEA. The CDR3 sequence is 12 residues long. Trimming removed 6 bases from V and 6 bases from J, with 11 bases in between. CDR3 DNA: TGCAGCGTCGGCAGGGGTTCCGGGGAGCTGTTTTTT. Translation gives CSVGRGSGELFF.

This clonotype was detected many times. The V gene is TRBV7-2, the J gene TRBJ2-3; 8 bases are shared with TRBD2. CDR3 size: 15 residues. Germline CDR1 SGHTA, CDR2 FQGNSA. J lost 6 bases, V lost 10 bases, and 15 bases had no gene match. CDR3 sequence reads: CATSFSGLVVDTQYF. CDR3 coding DNA: TGTGCCACGTCCTTTTCGGGACTAGTTGTTGATACGCAGTATTTT. The variable domain in full, with the rest retrieved from reference TRBV7-2 and TRBJ2-3, is GAGVSQSPSNKVTEKGKDVELRCDPISGHTALYWYRQSLGQGLEFLIYFQGNSAPDKSGLPSDRFSAERTGGSVSTLTIQRTQQEDSAVYLCATSFSGLVVDTQYFGPGTRLTVL.

This rearrangement joins TRBV29-1 to TRBJ2-1; 10 positions agree with TRBD2. The CDR3 runs 16 residues. Germline CDR1 SQVTM, CDR2 ANQGSEA. V dropped 4 bases and J dropped 2; count of bases not matched to a gene: 8. In DNA form, the CDR3 reads TGCAGCGTTGCACCTATAGCGGGAGGCGCCTACAATGAGCAGTTCTTC. It is translated as CSVAPIAGGAYNEQFF.

This clonotype occurred many times. The CDR3 DNA sequence: TGTGCCAGCAGCTTGGACAGAGTTAACTATGGCTACACCTTC. Its protein is CASSLDRVNYGYTF. The chain recombines TRBV7-2 with TRBJ1-2, with a weak D call TRBD1 (6 bases). The CDR3 has 14 amino acids. V lost 3 bases and J 1 base, leaving 9 bases between the germline ends. Per germline, CDR1 SGHTA and CDR2 FQGNSA.

This rearrangement joins TRBV11-2 to TRBJ2-7; TRBD2 matches 9 bases. Germline-derived CDR1 and CDR2 are SGHAT and FQNNGV. The V and J ends lost 1 base and 8 bases, in that order; junction bases with no gene match: 12. The CDR3 length is 16 residues. The CDR3 DNA reads TGTGCCAGCAGCTTAGCCCTGAGGACTAGCGCGGCCAAGCAGTACTTC. This encodes CASSLALRTSAAKQYF.

The sample holds many counts of this clonotype. The chain recombines TRBV7-2 with TRBJ2-5; TRBD2 agrees at 11 bases. Per germline, CDR1 SGHTA and CDR2 FQGNSA. The CDR3 consists of 17 residues. The V segment lost 1 base and the J segment 5 bases; nucleotides outside the gene matches: 9. This CDR3 reads CASSLDISASGGETQYF. In DNA form, the CDR3 reads TGTGCCAGCAGCTTAGATATCTCTGCTAGCGGGGGGGAGACCCAGTACTTC.

Regarding this clonotype: A much larger clone differs from this one at a single base, so this may be a read error. The chain joins TRBV28 to TRBJ2-7, with no clear D. Germline lookup yields CDR1 MDHEN and CDR2 SYDVKM. There are 14 residues in the CDR3. The CDR3 DNA reads as TGTACCAGCAGCCTAATAGGACGTAGATACGAGCAGTACTTC. Translated, it gives CTSSLIGRRYEQYF.

The sample holds a few counts of this clonotype. This chain uses TRBV6-2 or TRBV6-3 with TRBJ2-1, with D uncertain. This CDR3 has 14 residues. Trimming cost V 8 bases and J 3 bases, with 14 bases left between them. In germline, CDR1 is MNHEY, CDR2 SVGEGT. CDR3 loop: CASRADPDYNEQFF. Written as DNA, the CDR3 is TGTGCCAGCCGGGCGGACCCTGACTACAATGAGCAGTTCTTC.

This clonotype was recorded many times. V gene TRBV6-2 or TRBV6-3 combines with J gene TRBJ2-1, with a possible D match to TRBD2 (7 bases). The germline gives CDR1 MNHEY, CDR2 SVGEGT. The V and J ends lost 6 bases and 6 bases respectively, with 18 bases between them. This CDR3 spans 15 amino acids. The CDR3 nucleotides read TGTGCCAGCAGCTTGACGGGGGGCAGTAGCAATGAGCAGTTCTTC. Translated: CASSLTGGSSNEQFF.

Of note for this clonotype: This could be a read error, since a much larger clone is one nucleotide away. No conserved phenylalanine or tryptophan is present at the end of the CDR3, so a read error is the likely explanation. The V and J genes are TRBV27 and TRBJ2-5, with TRBD2 matching 11 bases. The CDR3 loop spans 17 amino acids. J was trimmed by 2 bases and V by 5 bases; bases with no gene match: 10. Germline V gene sequence: CDR1 MNHEY, CDR2 SMNVEV (reference sequence). CDR3 protein: CASSPLIAGGFQETQYL. DNA for the CDR3: TGTGCCAGCAGTCCACTAATAGCGGGGGGGTTTCAAGAGACCCAGTACCTC.

Many counts were recorded for this clonotype. This chain links TRBV6-1 with TRBJ1-5; 7 positions agree with TRBD1. The junction had 9 bases not matched to a gene; V was cut back by 6 bases and J by 1 base. The CDR3 consists of 16 residues. Looked up from germline, CDR1 is MNHNS and CDR2 is SASEGT. CDR3 residues: CASSIDRVRSNQPQHF. In DNA form, the CDR3 reads TGTGCCAGCAGCATTGACAGGGTGAGAAGCAATCAGCCCCAGCATTTT.

This clonotype was found many times. This chain links TRBV20-1 with TRBJ2-3, with a tentative D call TRBD2 (6 bases). Between the trimmed V and J ends, which lost 2 bases and 5 bases, there was a span of 14 bases. The CDR3 totals 14 residues. The germline V gene encodes CDR1 DFQATT and CDR2 SNEGSKA (reference sequence). The chain's CDR3 is CSARPGGQVDTQYF. The CDR3 DNA reads as TGCAGTGCTAGACCTGGAGGGCAGGTAGATACGCAGTATTTT.

This clonotype was found many times. The chain links TRBV3-1 to TRBJ2-7; D not resolved. There are 13 residues in the CDR3. Trimming pared 7 bases from V and 4 bases from J, leaving 14 bases between. CDR1 LGHDT and CDR2 YNNKEL come from the germline V gene (reference sequence). The CDR3 is CASTVGDSYEQYF. CDR3 sequence (DNA): TGTGCCAGCACAGTCGGCGATTCTTACGAGCAGTACTTC.

This clonotype has a count of ten or more. The chain employs TRBV28 and TRBJ2-1; possible D gene TRBD2, 7 bases. CDR1 MDHEN and CDR2 SYDVKM come from the germline V gene. CDR3 length: 14 residues. The V gene lost 5 bases and the J gene lost 4 bases, with 12 bases spanning the gap. DNA for the CDR3: TGTGCCAGCAGTCGAGGGGGGGGTTACAATGAGCAGTTCTTC. This codes for CASSRGGGYNEQFF.

This clonotype was detected many times. The chain recombines TRBV5-1 with TRBJ1-1; TRBD1 might be the D (5 bases). CDR3 length equals 11 residues. The germline V gene has CDR1 SGHRS and CDR2 YFSETQ. V shed 5 bases and J shed 7 bases, with 9 bases lying between them. CDR3 bases: TGCGCCAGCAGAGCGGGGGATGAAGCTTTCTTT. Its translation is CASRAGDEAFF.

This chain joins TRBV4-1 and TRBJ2-2; D not resolved. The CDR3 is 15 residues long. V lost 3 bases and J lost 3, with 11 bases in between. Germline assignment: CDR1 MGHRA and CDR2 YSYEKL. In nucleotides, the CDR3 is TGCGCCAGCAGCCAGGTTCAGTCGGACACCGGGGAGCTGTTTTTT. Encoded protein: CASSQVQSDTGELFF.

The rearrangement joins TRBV7-2 to TRBJ1-3; no definite D call. From germline, CDR1 is SGHTA and CDR2 FQGNSA. This CDR3 region has 15 residues. The V end lost 3 bases, the J end lost 2 bases, and 11 bases lay between the germline ends. CDR3 protein: CASSLIWGAGNTIYF. DNA of the CDR3: TGTGCCAGCAGCTTGATTTGGGGAGCTGGAAACACCATATATTTT.

This clonotype was observed many times. The chain combines TRBV7-8 with TRBJ2-5; D ambiguous. This CDR3 comprises 16 residues. Germline V gene data show CDR1 as SGHVS and CDR2 as FQNEAQ. The V gene lost 4 bases and the J gene lost 3 bases, with 18 bases spanning the gap. CDR3 region: CASSYGRTRTEETQYF. For the CDR3, the DNA is TGTGCCAGCAGCTACGGGCGGACCAGAACCGAAGAGACCCAGTACTTC.

This clonotype was observed at least ten times. For the CDR3, the DNA is TGTGCCAGCAGTGAACCCACGGCAGGGGGTTTGGGGAGCAATCAGCCCCAGCATTTT. Protein: CASSEPTAGGLGSNQPQHF. The gene calls are TRBV6-1 and TRBJ1-5, with 7 bases identical to TRBD1. The germline CDR1 and CDR2 sequences are MNHNS and SASEGT. The V gene end was trimmed by 2 bases and the J gene end by 1 base; junction bases not matched to a gene: 14. The CDR3 runs 19 residues.

This clonotype was observed at least ten times. The chain couples TRBV20-1 to TRBJ2-3; D is ambiguous. In germline, CDR1 is DFQATT, CDR2 SNEGSKA (reference sequence). The germline V and J ends were trimmed by 5 bases and 0 bases, with 12 bases remaining between them. There are 14 residues in the CDR3. As DNA, the CDR3 is TGCAGTGCTCCTCCCTTTACCAGCACAGATACGCAGTATTTT. This translates into CSAPPFTSTDTQYF.

The sample holds a few counts of this clonotype. V and J are TRBV25-1 and TRBJ1-2; D is unresolved. CDR1 is MGHDK, CDR2 SYGVNS, per germline. V gave up 5 bases and J gave up 0 bases, with 10 bases separating them. This CDR3 has 14 residues. The CDR3 DNA reads TGTGCCAGCAGTCAGTCAGGCACTAACTATGGCTACACCTTC. Protein sequence: CASSQSGTNYGYTF.